Detailed here is one T cell receptor beta chain. V lost 5 bases and J lost 7; bases outside the gene matches: 6. The CDR3 has 13 amino acids. CDR1 and CDR2 from the germline V gene are GTSNPN and SVGIG (reference sequence). Treatment meaning: oral pan-JAK inhibitor, 5-10 mg twice daily. This sample is part of a study of CD8+ T cells in alopecia areata. cDNA prepared by RNA extraction and subsequent reverse transcription served as the template for sequencing. Profiled with immunoSEQ multiplex PCR; TCRdb holds only in-frame clones, not every one. This sample has 150,000 or so clones, with 58% found just once.

Here the sequenced sample was CD4+ T cells sorted from blood, taken between weeks 55 and 65, from a patient treated with tofacitinib. The J gene is TRBJ2-7, the V gene TRBV30, with 12 positions matching TRBD1. This receptor was identified in a human donor with alopecia areata. The CDR3 region has the DNA TGTGCCTGGCGGGGACAGGGGGCCGGGGAGCAGTACTTC. The encoded protein is CAWRGQGAGEQYF.